One and the same sample provided the 8 T cell receptor beta chains below, sequenced in a study of T cell responses to AZD1222 COVID-19 vaccine. The data were produced by immunoSEQ multiplex PCR, yet TCRdb's version contains in-frame clones alone and is incomplete. Of some 100,000 clones in the sample, approximately 91% were seen once. This material consisted of peripheral blood, taken on day 0 of AZD1222 vaccination. Every receptor here comes from an adult in good health.

This rearrangement joins TRBV19 to TRBJ2-5; D might be TRBD2 (7 bases). Germline V gene lookup returns CDR1 LNHDA and CDR2 SQIVND (reference sequence). CDR3 length equals 16 residues. V shed 1 base and J shed 5 bases, with 17 bases lying between them. The chain's CDR3 is CASSIGGGGALETQYF. The CDR3 DNA reads TGTGCCAGTAGTATAGGAGGAGGGGGGGCCTTGGAGACCCAGTACTTC.

The CDR3 spells CASKIDSRSNYGYTF. The CDR3, as DNA: TGTGCCAGCAAAATAGACAGCAGGTCTAACTATGGCTACACCTTC. This sequence joins TRBV2 and TRBJ1-2; maybe TRBD1 (5 bases). Germline values: CDR1 SNHLY, CDR2 FYNNEI. This CDR3 region has 15 residues. The germline V and J ends were trimmed by 7 bases and 0 bases, with 15 bases remaining between them.

The chain recombines TRBV6-6 with TRBJ2-5; TRBD2 aligns across 8 bases. The CDR3 spans 14 residues. Trimming at V came to 10 bases and at J to 4 bases, leaving 11 bases not matched to a gene. Germline V gene sequence: CDR1 MNHNY, CDR2 SVGAGI (reference sequence). The CDR3 here is CATVRGARIETQYF. CDR3 nucleotides: TGTGCCACTGTGCGGGGGGCACGAATAGAGACCCAGTACTTC.

The chain employs TRBV5-6 and TRBJ1-3; D is undetermined. Trimming shortened V by 2 bases and J by 0 bases, and 6 bases separated the two germline ends. CDR1 is SGHDT, CDR2 YYEEEE, per germline. This CDR3 contains 14 residues. The CDR3 reads CASSFASSGNTIYF. CDR3 nucleotides: TGTGCCAGCAGCTTTGCGAGCTCTGGAAACACCATATATTTT.

This clone has a handful of counts. The chain couples TRBV4-3 to TRBJ2-2; D unresolved. The length of the CDR3 is 13 residues. The V end was cut by 0 bases, the J end by 2 bases, with 1 base between. The germline gives CDR1 LGHNA, CDR2 YSLEER. The CDR3, as DNA: TGCGCCAGCAGCCAAGACAACACCGGGGAGCTGTTTTTT. Protein product: CASSQDNTGELFF.

This clone was detected only a few times. This chain uses TRBV28 with TRBJ2-7; no clear D gene. This CDR3 region has 14 residues. CDR1 and CDR2 (germline): MDHEN, SYDVKM. With 6 bases removed from V and 6 bases from J, the gap between germline ends came to 18 bases. The chain's CDR3 is CASSTRTRSPEQYF. Written as DNA, the CDR3 is TGTGCCAGCAGCACCAGGACGCGGTCGCCCGAGCAGTACTTC.

The chain uses TRBV24-1 and TRBJ2-5; no clear D. Germline V gives CDR1 KGHDR, CDR2 SFDVKD. The CDR3 totals 14 residues. V lost 2 bases and J lost 5, with 11 bases in between. In DNA, the CDR3 is TGTGCCACCAGTGATTCTGTCAATTGGGAGACCCAGTACTTC. Its translation: CATSDSVNWETQYF.

The chain carries TRBV4-2 and TRBJ1-1; 10 bases are shared with TRBD1. The V gene's germline CDR1 is LGHNA and CDR2 YNFKEQ. The CDR3 runs 15 residues. The V segment lost 2 bases and the J segment 5 bases; nucleotides outside the gene matches: 5. The CDR3 region is CASSQLDRGVTEAFF. The DNA for the CDR3 is TGTGCCAGCAGCCAACTGGACAGGGGGGTAACTGAAGCTTTCTTT.